These 20 T cell receptor beta chains were sequenced from one sample in a study of OX40 agonist ivuxolimab in advanced cancers. The table came from immunoSEQ multiplex PCR; TCRdb's copy has only in-frame clones and leaves some out. The repertoire has 72,000 or so clones, around nine tenths of them found once; the top ten carry roughly 0.26%. Sequencing was performed on CD4+ or CD8+ T cells sorted from blood, taken in a trial of the OX40 agonist ivuxolimab. The receptors come from an adult with an advanced solid tumor such as melanoma, head and neck, liver or kidney cancer.

V gene TRBV2 combines with J gene TRBJ1-1, with TRBD1 identical over 8 bases. V lost 6 bases and J lost 1; bases outside the gene matches: 7. The CDR3 covers 15 residues. In germline, CDR1 is SNHLY, CDR2 FYNNEI. The CDR3 is CASSLGDRRNTEAFF. Written as DNA, the CDR3 is TGTGCCAGCAGCCTAGGGGACAGGAGGAACACTGAAGCTTTCTTT.

The chain recombines TRBV7-2 with TRBJ2-7; D perhaps matches TRBD2 (6 bases). Germline V gives CDR1 SGHTA, CDR2 FQGNSA. The length of the CDR3 is 15 residues. V dropped 5 bases and J dropped 4 bases, with 18 bases sitting between them. The CDR3 nucleotides read TGTGCCAGCAGCCTCCCCGTGGGCGGGAAATACGAGCAGTACTTC. As protein: CASSLPVGGKYEQYF.

This clone occurred once. V usage is TRBV7-9 and J usage is TRBJ2-3; no clear D. The CDR3 is 17 amino acids. Trimming stripped 3 bases from V and 2 bases from J, with 18 bases between. Germline V gives CDR1 SEHNR, CDR2 FQNEAQ (reference sequence). CDR3 region: CASSLSRKTSNTDTQYF. CDR3 in DNA: TGTGCCAGCAGCTTGTCGCGGAAAACATCTAACACAGATACGCAGTATTTT. The full variable domain, its missing parts supplied by reference TRBV7-9 and TRBJ2-3, is DTGVSQNPRHKITKRGQNVTFRCDPISEHNRLYWYRQTLGQGPEFLTYFQNEAQLEKSRLLSDRFSAERPKGSFSTLEIQRTEQGDSAMYLCASSLSRKTSNTDTQYFGPGTRLTVL.

The V call is TRBV2, the J call TRBJ2-3, with D perhaps TRBD2 (6 bases). Trimming pared 8 bases from V and 0 bases from J, leaving 12 bases between. Germline V gene data show CDR1 as SNHLY and CDR2 as FYNNEI. This CDR3 has 14 residues. The CDR3 region is CASAGLFSTDTQYF. The CDR3, as DNA: TGTGCCAGCGCGGGACTTTTCAGCACAGATACGCAGTATTTT.

This clone was counted once. The chain joins TRBV7-9 to TRBJ2-3; tentative D call: TRBD1 (5 bases). V shed 6 bases and J shed 9 bases, with 16 bases lying between them. CDR3 length equals 13 residues. Looked up from germline, CDR1 is SEHNR and CDR2 is FQNEAQ (reference sequence). The chain's CDR3 is CASRVGQAGTQYF. CDR3 DNA: TGTGCCAGCAGAGTGGGGCAAGCCGGGACGCAGTATTTT.

The CDR3 region is CASSKAFRDGGKDGYTF. CDR3 nucleotide sequence: TGTGCCAGCAGCAAAGCGTTCCGGGACGGGGGTAAGGATGGCTACACCTTC. V and J are TRBV21-1 and TRBJ1-2. TRBV21-1 is a pseudogene locus. The CDR3 extends over 17 amino acids.

J is TRBJ1-2 and V is TRBV27, with D possibly being TRBD1 (5 bases). The V gene's germline CDR1 is MNHEY and CDR2 SMNVEV (reference sequence). With 10 bases removed from V and 5 bases from J, the gap between germline ends came to 14 bases. The CDR3 sequence is 12 residues long. In DNA form, the CDR3 reads TGTGCCACACAATCCGGGGCGTATGGCTACACCTTC. Protein: CATQSGAYGYTF.

The chain carries TRBV7-8 and TRBJ1-4; 9 bases fit TRBD1. CDR1 is SGHVS and CDR2 is FQNEAQ in the germline V gene. This CDR3 contains 15 residues. After removal of 5 bases from V and 8 bases from J, the junction contained 9 bases not matched to a gene. As DNA, the CDR3 is TGTGCCAGCAGCCTAAAAGGGACAGGGTGGGAAAAACTGTTTTTT. It codes for CASSLKGTGWEKLFF.

The CDR3 sequence: CAISGGGMASYEQYF. The CDR3 region has the DNA TGTGCCATCAGTGGGGGCGGGATGGCGTCCTACGAGCAGTACTTC. The chain has TRBV10-3 and TRBJ2-7, with a tentative D call TRBD2 (6 bases). Trimming removed 4 bases from V and 1 base from J, with 14 bases in between. CDR1 ENHRY and CDR2 SYGVKD come from the germline V gene. This CDR3 spans 15 amino acids.

The gene calls are TRBV6-1 and TRBJ2-5, with D perhaps matching TRBD1 (6 bases). Per germline, CDR1 MNHNS and CDR2 SASEGT. The CDR3 is 15 residues long. V was trimmed by 6 bases and J by 5 bases, leaving 19 bases between them. CDR3 DNA: TGTGCCAGCAGCCCCCAGACAGGTCAGGGGGAGACCCAGTACTTC. Its protein product is CASSPQTGQGETQYF.

The gene calls are TRBV6-6 and TRBJ1-1, with no clear D. Germline CDR1 reads MNHNY; CDR2 reads SVGAGI (reference sequence). The CDR3 is 15 residues long. V was cut by 4 bases and J by 0 bases, with 12 bases left in between. The CDR3 protein is CASSSGDGMNTEAFF. In DNA form, the CDR3 reads TGTGCCAGCAGTTCAGGCGATGGCATGAACACTGAAGCTTTCTTT.

V gene TRBV10-3 combines with J gene TRBJ2-7; D tentatively reads TRBD1 or TRBD2 (5 bases each). The CDR3 runs 15 residues. The germline CDR1 and CDR2 sequences are ENHRY and SYGVKD. Between the trimmed V and J ends, which lost 7 bases and 0 bases, there was a span of 16 bases. The CDR3 coding sequence is TGTGCCATCACCCCGGGACCCGAGAGCTCCTACGAGCAGTACTTC. The encoded protein is CAITPGPESSYEQYF.

V and J are TRBV4-1 and TRBJ2-1, with D possibly TRBD2 on 6 matching bases. V lost 4 bases and J lost 2, with 18 bases in between. CDR1 is MGHRA and CDR2 is YSYEKL in the germline V gene. The CDR3 length is 17 residues. The CDR3 reads CASSPPRGGAAYNEQFF. DNA of the CDR3: TGCGCCAGCAGCCCACCAAGGGGCGGGGCCGCCTACAATGAGCAGTTCTTC.

The gene calls are TRBV27 and TRBJ2-2, with TRBD2 matching 14 bases. V shed 3 bases and J 7 bases; nucleotides not matched to a gene: 10. Germline CDR1 is MNHEY and CDR2 is SMNVEV (reference sequence). The CDR3 runs to 18 residues. Here the CDR3 DNA reads TGTGCCAGCAGTTTTTCTCAGACTAGCGGGAGGGTCGACGGGGAGCTGTTTTTT. Protein sequence: CASSFSQTSGRVDGELFF.

DNA for the CDR3: TGTGCCAGCAGCCAAGATCTAGCGGGAGTCCAGGAGACCCAGTACTTC. It is translated as CASSQDLAGVQETQYF. The genes are TRBV4-2 and TRBJ2-5; TRBD2 agrees at 10 bases. The V and J ends lost 0 bases and 5 bases, in that order; junction bases with no gene match: 6. CDR3 length: 16 residues. Per the germline V gene, CDR1 is LGHNA and CDR2 is YNFKEQ.

The CDR3 sequence: CASSNSRQGGTGELFF. The CDR3 coding sequence is TGTGCCAGCAGCAATAGCCGCCAGGGCGGAACCGGGGAGCTGTTTTTT. The genes are TRBV7-9 and TRBJ2-2, with D maybe TRBD1 (5 bases). The CDR3 is 16 residues long. Between the trimmed V and J ends, which lost 5 bases and 5 bases, there was a span of 18 bases. Germline CDR1 SEHNR, CDR2 FQNEAQ (reference sequence).

The V and J genes are TRBV10-2 and TRBJ2-1, with 11 bases that match TRBD2. The V segment lost 3 bases and the J segment 4 bases; nucleotides outside the gene matches: 23. This CDR3 has 22 amino acids. CDR1 WSHSY and CDR2 SAAADI come from the germline V gene. The CDR3 sequence is CASSDSANGLGLAGLRYNEQFF. In nucleotides, the CDR3 is TGCGCCAGCAGTGACTCTGCAAACGGGCTTGGACTAGCGGGCTTAAGGTACAATGAGCAGTTCTTC.

This chain connects TRBV19 to TRBJ2-7, with D perhaps given as TRBD1 or TRBD2 (5 bases each). Germline V lookup: CDR1 LNHDA, CDR2 SQIVND (reference sequence). V lost 6 bases to trimming and J lost 1 base, with 19 bases between them. The CDR3 is 16 residues long. For the CDR3, the DNA is TGTGCCAGTAGCAGCCCTCGGGGCCCCGCGTCCTACGAGCAGTACTTC. It yields the protein CASSSPRGPASYEQYF.

Notes on this clone: This CDR3 is also generated by other DNA sequences in the sample. The genes are TRBV5-1 and TRBJ2-5, with 7 bases fitting TRBD2. The CDR3 is 14 amino acids. Trimming cost V 2 bases and J 3 bases; bases outside gene matches: 4. Per the germline V gene, CDR1 is SGHRS and CDR2 is YFSETQ. The CDR3 protein is CASSLAREKETQYF. For the CDR3, the DNA is TGCGCCAGCAGCTTAGCGCGGGAGAAAGAGACCCAGTACTTC.

The chain links TRBV15 to TRBJ1-1; D gene unclear. The V end was cut by 0 bases, the J end by 4 bases, with 9 bases between. Germline CDR1 LNHNV, CDR2 YYDKDF (reference sequence). CDR3 length: 14 amino acids. The CDR3 nucleotides read TGTGCCACCAGCAGAGATCAGGCAGCCACTGAAGCTTTCTTT. Translating it yields CATSRDQAATEAFF.